Listed here are 31 T cell receptor beta chains from one sample, sequenced in a study of blood T cell repertoires in COVID-19. TCRdb's copy holds only in-frame clones and misses some; the assay was immunoSEQ multiplex PCR. This sample has more than 300,000 clones; around 87% occur once, and the top ten carry more than 1.5%. The sequencing input was PBMCs or T cells enriched from blood (not recorded which). Receptor source: a man aged 35-49 years in a cohort exposed to, infected with or recovered from COVID-19 (not recorded which).

This clone occurred a few times. This sequence joins TRBV30 and TRBJ2-1; 10 bases are shared with TRBD1. CDR1 and CDR2 (germline): GTSNPN, SVGIG (reference sequence). V was clipped by 3 bases and J by 9 bases; unmatched bases: 11. The CDR3 spans 15 residues. CDR3 coding DNA: TGTGCCTGGAGCGCTCGGGACAGGGGTATTAGTGAGCAGTTCTTC. Translation: CAWSARDRGISEQFF.

CDR3 protein: CGSGGERTEAFF. CDR3 nucleotide sequence: TGTGGGAGCGGAGGGGAGAGGACTGAAGCTTTCTTT. This rearrangement joins TRBV28 to TRBJ1-1; tentatively, D is TRBD1 (5 bases). This CDR3 has 12 amino acids. Germline values: CDR1 MDHEN, CDR2 SYDVKM.

This CDR3 is CASSQEGTLKSSGANVLTF. DNA of the CDR3: TGTGCCAGCAGCCAAGAGGGGACTCTCAAGAGCTCTGGGGCCAACGTCCTGACTTTC. The chain links TRBV4-2 to TRBJ2-6; possible D gene TRBD2, 6 bases. V lost 0 bases to trimming and J lost 0 bases, with 15 bases between them. This CDR3 region has 19 residues. The germline V gene has CDR1 LGHNA and CDR2 YNFKEQ.

This chain links TRBV5-6 with TRBJ2-7; TRBD2 matches at 12 bases. This CDR3 spans 15 amino acids. The ends lost 4 bases at V and 2 bases at J; junction bases unmatched: 4. CDR1 and CDR2 (germline): SGHDT, YYEEEE. In DNA, the CDR3 is TGTGCCAGCAGCGGGGGACTAGCGGGCCCCTACGAGCAGTACTTC. Translation gives CASSGGLAGPYEQYF. The variable domain in full, with the rest retrieved from reference TRBV5-6 and TRBJ2-7, is DAGVTQSPTHLIKTRGQQVTLRCSPKSGHDTVSWYQQALGQGPQFIFQYYEEEERQRGNFPDRFSGHQFPNYSSELNVNALLLGDSALYLCASSGGLAGPYEQYFGPGTRLTVT.

The chain links TRBV6-1 to TRBJ2-1, with D perhaps matching TRBD2 (6 bases). The CDR3 contains 14 residues. CDR1 and CDR2 from the germline V gene are MNHNS and SASEGT. The V end lost 3 bases, the J end lost 7 bases, and 13 bases lay between the germline ends. The CDR3 reads CASSEGGTRNEQFF. The CDR3 DNA reads TGTGCCAGCAGTGAGGGGGGTACTAGGAATGAGCAGTTCTTC.

V usage is TRBV5-4 and J usage is TRBJ1-1; D perhaps matches TRBD1 (6 bases). CDR1 and CDR2 from the germline V gene are SGHNT and YYREEE (reference sequence). The CDR3 length is 12 residues. Deletions cut 4 bases from V and 4 bases from J, with 8 bases between. CDR3 nucleotides: TGTGCCAGCAGCGTGGACAGCACTGAAGCTTTCTTT. Translating gives CASSVDSTEAFF.

This chain connects TRBV10-3 to TRBJ2-5; 10 bases match TRBD2. The CDR3 loop spans 14 amino acids. In germline, CDR1 is ENHRY, CDR2 SYGVKD. Trimming took 6 bases from V and 3 from J; bases not matched to a gene: 4. CDR3 sequence reads: CAISKTSGEETQYF. Written as DNA, the CDR3 is TGTGCCATCAGCAAAACTAGCGGGGAAGAGACCCAGTACTTC.

The chain links TRBV2 to TRBJ2-7; TRBD1 might be the D (5 bases). V lost 6 bases, J lost 0 bases, and 15 bases lay in between. The CDR3 contains 15 residues. In germline, CDR1 is SNHLY, CDR2 FYNNEI. CDR3 in DNA: TGTGCCAGCAGGGATCAGGGATACAGCTCCTACGAGCAGTACTTC. This gives the protein CASRDQGYSSYEQYF.

The chain employs TRBV27 and TRBJ2-7; TRBD1 aligns across 9 bases. V lost 10 bases, J lost 0 bases, and 10 bases stayed unmatched. Germline-derived CDR1 and CDR2 are MNHEY and SMNVEV (reference sequence). This CDR3 spans 15 amino acids. The CDR3 sequence: CATQEDRGSSYEQYF. As DNA, the CDR3 is TGTGCCACCCAAGAGGACAGGGGATCCTCCTACGAGCAGTACTTC.

The chain is built from TRBV27 and TRBJ1-1; weak D call: TRBD1 (5 bases). The germline CDR1 and CDR2 sequences are MNHEY and SMNVEV (reference sequence). V dropped 6 bases and J dropped 1 base, with 12 bases sitting between them. The CDR3 has 14 amino acids. The CDR3 spells CASRRTGWNTEAFF. Written as DNA, the CDR3 is TGTGCCAGCAGACGCACAGGATGGAACACTGAAGCTTTCTTT.

The V gene is TRBV3-1 (or the pseudogene TRBV3-2), the J gene TRBJ1-1, with 8 positions matching TRBD1. CDR1 and CDR2 (germline): LGHDT, YNNKEL (reference sequence). CDR3 length: 14 residues. The V gene end was trimmed by 1 base and the J gene end by 6 bases; junction bases not matched to a gene: 4. This CDR3 is CASSQVWDRSEAFF. The DNA of the CDR3 is TGTGCCAGCAGCCAAGTCTGGGACAGGTCTGAAGCTTTCTTT.

The chain links TRBV3-1 (or the pseudogene TRBV3-2) to TRBJ2-7; the match to TRBD2 covers 13 bases. Germline CDR1 LGHDT, CDR2 YNNKEL (reference sequence). The CDR3 loop spans 15 amino acids. V was clipped by 2 bases and J by 5 bases; unmatched bases: 3. The CDR3 protein is CASSQTGLAGNEQYF. CDR3 DNA sequence: TGTGCCAGCAGCCAAACGGGACTAGCGGGGAACGAGCAGTACTTC.

The chain joins TRBV2 to TRBJ2-1; 13 bases match TRBD2. The CDR3 runs 16 residues. V lost 2 bases to trimming and J lost 7 bases; unmatched junction nucleotides: 5. Germline CDR1 reads SNHLY; CDR2 reads FYNNEI. The CDR3 region has the DNA TGTGCCAGCAGTGAACTCCGGACTAGCGGGAGAAATGAGCAGTTCTTC. As protein: CASSELRTSGRNEQFF.

The chain combines TRBV3-1 (or the pseudogene TRBV3-2) with TRBJ2-1; maybe TRBD1 (6 bases). This CDR3 has 13 residues. Germline V gives CDR1 LGHDT, CDR2 YNNKEL (reference sequence). The V gene lost 3 bases and the J gene lost 10 bases, with 13 bases spanning the gap. For the CDR3, the DNA is TGTGCCAGCAGCCAGCAGGGGCTAAGCGAGCAGTTCTTC. As protein: CASSQQGLSEQFF.

The chain uses TRBV15 and TRBJ1-1; the match to TRBD1 covers 11 bases. The CDR3 extends over 19 amino acids. J gave up 6 bases and V 1 base, and 16 bases lay outside the gene matches. In germline, CDR1 is LNHNV, CDR2 YYDKDF (reference sequence). For the CDR3, the DNA is TGTGCCACCAGCAGAGGTAGTCTTCGGGACAGGGGGGCCGACGCTGAAGCTTTCTTT. It is translated as CATSRGSLRDRGADAEAFF.

The rearrangement joins TRBV10-1 to TRBJ2-3; 8 positions match TRBD1. CDR3 size: 16 residues. The J segment lost 1 base and the V segment lost 4 bases, leaving 7 bases of the junction unmatched. CDR1 and CDR2 from the germline V gene are WNHNN and SYGVQD (reference sequence). CDR3 in DNA: TGCGCCAGCAGTGTGACAGGGGTTGAGGGCACAGATACGCAGTATTTT. Its protein product is CASSVTGVEGTDTQYF.

The chain combines TRBV5-4 with TRBJ2-2, with 13 bases that match TRBD2. Per the germline V gene, CDR1 is SGHNT and CDR2 is YYREEE (reference sequence). J gave up 4 bases and V 0 bases, and 6 bases lay outside the gene matches. CDR3 size: 18 residues. This CDR3 reads CASSLGLAGGQGTGELFF. The CDR3 region has the DNA TGTGCCAGCAGCTTGGGACTAGCGGGAGGCCAGGGCACCGGGGAGCTGTTTTTT.

The chain has TRBV27 and TRBJ2-7; a possible D gene is TRBD2 (5 bases). The CDR3 is made up of 14 amino acids. Germline-derived CDR1 and CDR2 are MNHEY and SMNVEV (reference sequence). The V and J ends lost 5 bases and 5 bases respectively, with 16 bases between them. The CDR3 loop reads CASSTAGMLNEQYF. DNA for the CDR3: TGTGCCAGCAGTACTGCCGGGATGCTCAACGAGCAGTACTTC.

The chain employs TRBV5-4 and TRBJ2-4; D not resolved. With 0 bases removed from V and 1 base from J, the gap between germline ends came to 11 bases. The germline gives CDR1 SGHNT, CDR2 YYREEE (reference sequence). The CDR3 has 16 residues. This CDR3 is CASSLGGPKAKNIQYF. The CDR3 bases are TGTGCCAGCAGCTTGGGCGGCCCCAAGGCCAAAAACATTCAGTACTTC.

This chain uses TRBV9 with TRBJ2-1, with 9 bases that match TRBD2. This CDR3 spans 17 amino acids. Per the germline V gene, CDR1 is SGDLS and CDR2 is YYNGEE. V lost 4 bases and J lost 3; bases outside the gene matches: 11. The CDR3 spells CASSTYPGLAYYNEQFF. Here the CDR3 DNA reads TGTGCCAGCAGCACGTATCCAGGACTAGCGTACTACAATGAGCAGTTCTTC.

V is TRBV7-2 and J is TRBJ1-5; D unclear. The CDR3 runs to 16 residues. V gave up 5 bases and J gave up 9 bases, with 23 bases separating them. Germline CDR1 reads SGHTA; CDR2 reads FQGNSA. This chain's CDR3 is CASSPEGGLGGRPQHF. DNA for the CDR3: TGTGCCAGCAGCCCCGAGGGTGGTCTGGGCGGTCGGCCCCAGCATTTT.

This rearrangement joins TRBV5-1 to TRBJ1-4, with unresolved D. The length of the CDR3 is 15 residues. V was trimmed by 1 base and J by 7 bases, leaving 14 bases between them. Per the germline V gene, CDR1 is SGHRS and CDR2 is YFSETQ. The CDR3 here is CASSLISGSGEKLFF. CDR3 sequence (DNA): TGCGCCAGCAGCTTGATATCCGGGTCCGGTGAAAAACTGTTTTTT.

The gene calls are TRBV27 and TRBJ2-2, with 7 positions matching TRBD1. The V segment lost 6 bases and the J segment 4 bases; nucleotides outside the gene matches: 5. CDR1 MNHEY and CDR2 SMNVEV come from the germline V gene (reference sequence). This CDR3 comprises 14 residues. For the CDR3, the DNA is TGTGCCAGCAGCCGACAGGGTAGCACCGGGGAGCTGTTTTTT. Translated: CASSRQGSTGELFF.

The rearrangement links TRBV5-1 to TRBJ2-7; 7 bases fit TRBD2. Germline-derived CDR1 and CDR2 are SGHRS and YFSETQ. The CDR3 is 15 amino acids. J gave up 4 bases and V 4 bases, and 11 bases lay outside the gene matches. CDR3: CASSQAGDIWYEQYF. CDR3 nucleotide sequence: TGCGCCAGCAGCCAGGCGGGAGATATTTGGTACGAGCAGTACTTC.

The chain combines TRBV11-2 with TRBJ2-5; TRBD2 is a possible D gene (5 bases). The V and J ends lost 6 bases and 5 bases respectively, with 16 bases between them. Per the germline V gene, CDR1 is SGHAT and CDR2 is FQNNGV. The CDR3 spans 14 residues. CDR3 nucleotide sequence: TGTGCCAGCAGTCGAGCGAGGGATACGGAGACCCAGTACTTC. Protein: CASSRARDTETQYF.

The gene calls are TRBV2 and TRBJ2-1, with D possibly TRBD2 on 5 matching bases. The V end lost 8 bases, the J end lost 4 bases, and 9 bases lay between the germline ends. Germline CDR1 SNHLY, CDR2 FYNNEI. The CDR3 runs 12 residues. Here the CDR3 DNA reads TGTGCCAGCGGACTGGAGTACAATGAGCAGTTCTTC. Translation gives CASGLEYNEQFF. Complete variable domain (other parts from reference TRBV2 and TRBJ2-1): EPEVTQTPSHQVTQMGQEVILRCVPISNHLYFYWYRQILGQKVEFLVSFYNNEISEKSEIFDDQFSVERPDGSNFTLKIRSTKLEDSAMYFCASGLEYNEQFFGPGTRLTVL.

The genes are TRBV5-1 and TRBJ2-5; 7 positions agree with TRBD2. This CDR3 comprises 16 residues. CDR1 SGHRS and CDR2 YFSETQ come from the germline V gene. Trimming cost V 0 bases and J 4 bases; bases outside gene matches: 9. The CDR3 region has the DNA TGCGCCAGCAGCTTGGGGGGCATAGCGGGCGCAGAGACCCAGTACTTC. Its translation is CASSLGGIAGAETQYF. The full variable domain, completed using reference TRBV5-1 and TRBJ2-5, is KAGVTQTPRYLIKTRGQQVTLSCSPISGHRSVSWYQQTPGQGLQFLFEYFSETQRNKGNFPGRFSGRQFSNSRSEMNVSTLELGDSALYLCASSLGGIAGAETQYFGPGTRLLVL.

This clone appeared once. Here the CDR3 reads CASSSWSANYGYTF. The DNA of the CDR3 is TGCGCCAGCAGCAGTTGGTCAGCTAACTATGGCTACACCTTC. The chain carries TRBV5-1 and TRBJ1-2; no firm D call. The CDR3 has 14 residues. Trimming removed 4 bases from V and 0 bases from J, with 10 bases in between. Germline-derived CDR1 and CDR2 are SGHRS and YFSETQ. Full variable domain (missing parts from reference TRBV5-1 and TRBJ1-2): KAGVTQTPRYLIKTRGQQVTLSCSPISGHRSVSWYQQTPGQGLQFLFEYFSETQRNKGNFPGRFSGRQFSNSRSEMNVSTLELGDSALYLCASSSWSANYGYTFGSGTRLTVV.

The chain recombines TRBV28 with TRBJ1-4; 7 bases match TRBD1. The germline CDR1 and CDR2 sequences are MDHEN and SYDVKM. The CDR3 totals 14 residues. J lost 11 bases, V lost 3 bases, and 9 bases had no gene match. The CDR3 reads CASSFRTGRGKLFF. The CDR3 nucleotides read TGTGCCAGCAGTTTTCGGACAGGCAGAGGGAAACTGTTTTTT.

The chain uses TRBV5-1 and TRBJ2-7; D call uncertain. This CDR3 comprises 14 residues. Germline CDR1 SGHRS, CDR2 YFSETQ. The V end lost 0 bases, the J end lost 3 bases, and 10 bases lay between the germline ends. The CDR3 bases are TGCGCCAGCAGCTTGGATACAGTGAACTACGAGCAGTACTTC. This gives the protein CASSLDTVNYEQYF. The variable domain in full, completed from reference TRBV5-1 and TRBJ2-7, reads KAGVTQTPRYLIKTRGQQVTLSCSPISGHRSVSWYQQTPGQGLQFLFEYFSETQRNKGNFPGRFSGRQFSNSRSEMNVSTLELGDSALYLCASSLDTVNYEQYFGPGTRLTVT.

The chain is built from TRBV11-3 and TRBJ2-1; D possibly corresponds to TRBD2 (6 bases). V was cut by 3 bases and J by 7 bases, with 16 bases left in between. There are 15 residues in the CDR3. The germline V gene has CDR1 SGHNT and CDR2 YENEEA. The DNA of the CDR3 is TGTGCCAGCAGCTTGACGGGAGCCACGGGGAATGAGCAGTTCTTC. This translates into CASSLTGATGNEQFF.